What follows are 23 T cell receptor beta chains derived from one specimen sequenced in a study of blood T cells in healthy people across ages. For the second PCR, which ran for about 6 to 11 cycles, a sample-barcoded 5' primer and a J-beta primer mix were used. TCRdb processed the 5' RACE reads anew with MiXCR; each CDR3 protein has one entry. The sample holds about 1.4 million distinct CDR3 sequences; approximately 60% are singletons and the top ten take about 6.7%. Sequenced input: blood. All receptors come from a man aged 18 to 29 in good health.

The V and J genes are TRBV20-1 and TRBJ2-1, with D uncertain. Germline CDR1 reads DFQATT; CDR2 reads SNEGSKA (reference sequence). The V gene lost 0 bases and the J gene lost 7 bases, with 10 bases spanning the gap. There are 13 residues in the CDR3. For the CDR3, the DNA is TGCAGTGCTAGAGATTTAAGGAGTAATGAGCAGTTCTTC. Translating gives CSARDLRSNEQFF.

The rearrangement links TRBV11-2 to TRBJ2-4; 8 bases align to TRBD1. This CDR3 has 14 amino acids. Per germline, CDR1 SGHAT and CDR2 FQNNGV. Trimming removed 4 bases from V and 11 bases from J; junction bases left unmatched: 10. CDR3 sequence (DNA): TGTGCCAGCAGCTACCGACAGGGGTACCTCCTTCAGTACTTC. This sequence encodes CASSYRQGYLLQYF.

This clonotype was detected only once. The CDR3 DNA sequence: TGTGCCAGCAGTGACGATGGGGAAAAACTGTTTTTT. It codes for CASSDDGEKLFF. The chain has TRBV2 and TRBJ1-4; D is ambiguous. The CDR3 is 12 amino acids. Germline V gene lookup returns CDR1 SNHLY and CDR2 FYNNEI. Trimming shortened V by 3 bases and J by 8 bases, and 7 bases separated the two germline ends.

This clonotype was seen a few times. The V gene is TRBV7-9, the J gene TRBJ2-1; 8 bases match TRBD2. Trimming removed 1 base from V and 10 bases from J; junction bases left unmatched: 15. Per germline, CDR1 SEHNR and CDR2 FQNEAQ (reference sequence). The CDR3 is made up of 17 amino acids. The DNA of the CDR3 is TGTGCCAGCAGCTTAGGTCACCATGGGCTAGCGGGTCACGAGCAGTTCTTC. This gives the protein CASSLGHHGLAGHEQFF.

This clonotype was counted between two and nine times. The V gene is TRBV4-1, the J gene TRBJ2-2; D is unclear. CDR1 and CDR2 from the germline V gene are MGHRA and YSYEKL. The CDR3 totals 13 residues. Trimming took off 3 bases at V and 5 bases at J, with 7 bases between the two ends. The CDR3 sequence is CASSQSETGELFF. The CDR3 DNA reads TGCGCCAGCAGCCAGTCAGAAACCGGGGAGCTGTTTTTT.

This rearrangement joins TRBV6-5 to TRBJ2-1, with 10 bases fitting TRBD1. Per germline, CDR1 MNHEY and CDR2 SVGAGI. Unmatched junction bases numbered 4, after V lost 5 bases and J lost 9 bases. This CDR3 has 13 residues. DNA for the CDR3: TGTGCCAGCAGTAAGGGACAGGGGAGTGAGCAGTTCTTC. Residues: CASSKGQGSEQFF.

This clonotype came up a few times. The V call is TRBV5-5, the J call TRBJ2-7; a weak D match, TRBD1 (6 bases). This CDR3 has 17 amino acids. Germline CDR1 is SGHKS and CDR2 is YYEKEE (reference sequence). V lost 5 bases to trimming and J lost 2 bases, with 23 bases between them. CDR3 sequence reads: CASRDNYRDTKTYEQYF. CDR3 DNA: TGTGCCAGCAGGGATAACTACCGGGACACCAAGACCTACGAGCAGTACTTC.

The chain combines TRBV2 with TRBJ1-4; D possibly corresponds to TRBD1 (6 bases). V lost 7 bases to trimming and J lost 7 bases, with 16 bases between them. Germline values: CDR1 SNHLY, CDR2 FYNNEI. CDR3 length equals 14 residues. In DNA form, the CDR3 reads TGTGCCAGCACCGAACGGGGGCGAAGTGAAAAACTGTTTTTT. Encoded protein: CASTERGRSEKLFF.

Ten or more counts support this clonotype. The chain combines TRBV7-2 with TRBJ2-7; D is possibly TRBD2 (5 bases). The CDR3 spans 11 residues. Germline V CDR1 and CDR2: SGHTA, FQGNSA. V lost 8 bases to trimming and J lost 3 bases, with 8 bases between them. In DNA, the CDR3 is TGTGCCAGCGCGGGTATCTACGAGCAGTACTTC. Its translation is CASAGIYEQYF.

V usage is TRBV10-2 and J usage is TRBJ2-5, with a tentative D call TRBD2 (6 bases). TRBJ2-7 matches the DNA end more closely, so the J call is doubtful. Germline V gene lookup returns CDR1 WSHSY and CDR2 SAAADI. The CDR3 totals 13 residues. This CDR3 is CASTWTTAYEQYF. CDR3 sequence (DNA): TGCGCCAGCACGTGGACTACCGCCTACGAGCAGTACTTC.

The V call is TRBV20-1, the J call TRBJ1-1, with TRBD1 matching over 7 bases. Germline V CDR1 and CDR2: DFQATT, SNEGSKA (reference sequence). The ends lost 2 bases at V and 0 bases at J; junction bases unmatched: 9. The CDR3 is 16 residues long. In nucleotides, the CDR3 is TGCAGTGCTAGAAACCCGGACAGGAGAATGAACACTGAAGCTTTCTTT. The encoded protein is CSARNPDRRMNTEAFF.

This clonotype was seen only a few times. The chain links TRBV11-1 to TRBJ2-7, with a weak D call TRBD1 (6 bases). The CDR3 has 15 amino acids. V lost 5 bases and J lost 3, with 17 bases in between. The germline gives CDR1 SGHAT, CDR2 FQDESV (reference sequence). The CDR3 protein is CASSRMGARGYEQYF. CDR3 nucleotide sequence: TGTGCCAGCAGCCGAATGGGTGCCAGGGGCTACGAGCAGTACTTC.

The V call is TRBV7-2, the J call TRBJ2-3; D gene unclear. V was trimmed by 5 bases and J by 6 bases, leaving 15 bases between them. The CDR3 runs 14 residues. Germline assignment: CDR1 SGHTA and CDR2 FQGNSA. DNA for the CDR3: TGTGCCAGCAGCCCGGTAGTTAGTCCCGATACGCAGTATTTT. Its translation is CASSPVVSPDTQYF.

The rearrangement links TRBV29-1 to TRBJ2-3, with D perhaps assigned TRBD1 or TRBD2 (5 bases each). Between the trimmed V and J ends, which lost 8 bases and 4 bases, there was a span of 16 bases. This CDR3 has 13 residues. The germline V gene encodes CDR1 SQVTM and CDR2 ANQGSEA. The CDR3 sequence is CSTTDSGADTQYF. The CDR3 DNA reads as TGCAGCACGACCGACAGCGGCGCAGATACGCAGTATTTT.

J is TRBJ1-2 and V is TRBV19; D is perhaps TRBD1 (5 bases). Germline V lookup: CDR1 LNHDA, CDR2 SQIVND (reference sequence). Trimming pared 7 bases from V and 2 bases from J, leaving 11 bases between. CDR3 length: 13 residues. The CDR3 coding sequence is TGTGCCAGTATCGGACACCCAAACTATGGCTACACCTTC. This sequence encodes CASIGHPNYGYTF.

The chain has TRBV6-5 and TRBJ2-3, with D possibly matching TRBD1 (6 bases). The germline V and J ends were trimmed by 0 bases and 1 base, with 8 bases remaining between them. The CDR3 is 15 amino acids. Germline V gene data show CDR1 as MNHEY and CDR2 as SVGAGI. CDR3 region: CASSYSQGGTDTQYF. The CDR3 DNA reads as TGTGCCAGCAGTTACTCACAGGGTGGCACAGATACGCAGTATTTT.

This rearrangement joins TRBV12-5 to TRBJ2-3; 7 bases are a match to TRBD2. J lost 2 bases, V lost 5 bases, and 10 bases had no gene match. The CDR3 is made up of 16 amino acids. CDR1 and CDR2 from the germline V gene are LGHNT and FRNRAP. In nucleotides, the CDR3 is TGTGCTAGTGGTATCCTGACTAGCCCGAACACAGATACGCAGTATTTT. As protein: CASGILTSPNTDTQYF.

The V and J genes are TRBV3-1 and TRBJ2-1; 10 bases map to TRBD2. The germline V gene has CDR1 LGHDT and CDR2 YNNKEL (reference sequence). There are 16 residues in the CDR3. After removal of 1 base from V and 7 bases from J, the junction contained 7 bases not matched to a gene. CDR3 protein: CASSQGASGSMNEQFF. DNA for the CDR3: TGTGCCAGCAGCCAAGGCGCTAGCGGGAGTATGAATGAGCAGTTCTTC.

The chain carries TRBV20-1 and TRBJ2-2, with D perhaps matching TRBD1 or TRBD2 (6 bases each). The CDR3 sequence is 15 residues long. Germline assignment: CDR1 DFQATT and CDR2 SNEGSKA (reference sequence). V was cut by 3 bases and J by 2 bases, with 13 bases left in between. CDR3 sequence: CSARDRLVNTGELFF. CDR3 sequence (DNA): TGCAGTGCTAGGGACAGACTAGTAAACACCGGGGAGCTGTTTTTT.

This clonotype has a single count. V usage is TRBV15 and J usage is TRBJ2-1; D gene ambiguous. Germline loops: CDR1 LNHNV, CDR2 YYDKDF (reference sequence). Trimming removed 0 bases at V and 9 bases at J, with 9 bases between. This CDR3 is built from 13 residues. CDR3 in DNA: TGTGCCACCAGCAGAGAGAGATTGACTGAGCAGTTCTTC. As protein: CATSRERLTEQFF.

The chain combines TRBV18 with TRBJ1-4; no reliable D call. V lost 0 bases and J lost 10, with 6 bases in between. Germline CDR1 KGHSH, CDR2 LQKENI. This CDR3 spans 12 amino acids. CDR3 DNA: TGTGCCAGCTCACCACCGGCGGGAAAACTGTTTTTT. Translated: CASSPPAGKLFF.

The gene calls are TRBV7-9 and TRBJ1-2, with TRBD1 as a possible D gene (6 bases). CDR1 and CDR2 (germline): SEHNR, FQNEAQ (reference sequence). This CDR3 contains 14 residues. Deletions cut 4 bases from V and 3 bases from J, with 12 bases between. The CDR3 protein is CASSWIGGDYGYTF. The CDR3 coding sequence is TGTGCCAGCAGCTGGATAGGGGGGGACTATGGCTACACCTTC.

The chain uses TRBV5-1 and TRBJ2-1; 8 bases are a match to TRBD2. The CDR3 length is 16 residues. The germline gives CDR1 SGHRS, CDR2 YFSETQ. Germline trimming cut 4 bases from V and 0 bases from J; bases unmatched to any gene: 6. The CDR3 region has the DNA TGCGCCAGCAGCAGATTAGCGGGGACCTCCTACAATGAGCAGTTCTTC. Its translation is CASSRLAGTSYNEQFF.